This T cell receptor (beta chain) was identified in a study of monozygotic twins with inflammatory bowel disease (dated by TCRdb to 2018 to 2020). Regarding the complete study: In total, approximately 30 monozygotic twin pairs made up the full study: 19 Danish pairs, all IBD-discordant, plus nine German pairs, of which four were IBD-concordant and five were IBD-discordant. The search for disease-associated traits relied mainly on comparing IBD patients with their genetically identical healthy co-twins within discordant pairs. Each individual had, on average, about 151 000 unique TCRalpha sequences and 181 000 unique TCRbeta sequences available for analysis.

Including cysteine and phenylalanine, the CDR3 has 17 amino acids. The nucleotide record is missing. The germline V gene (reference sequence) gives CDR1 as SEHNR and CDR2 as FQNEAQ. Overall results and qualifications from the work: IBD patients had lower TCRbeta repertoire diversity, measured by the inverse Simpson index, than their healthy co-twins. Different T cell subtypes could not be distinguished in the analysis. No single strong signal or clonotype linked to IBD turned up in the results, so the idea that one exists was not supported. Compared with healthy twins, IBD patients shared fewer clonotypes with other individuals, and the difference was most pronounced in patients with signs of disease activity. Because patients received different immunosuppressive treatments, the repertoires may have picked up extra background noise and variability between individuals. Repertoire similarity did not differ between concordant and discordant twins, which could be due to limited statistical power.

The method was 5' RACE. The input for every TCR library was roughly 3.5 ug of total RNA. For each sample, cDNA was synthesized in eight separate reactions using SMARTScribe reverse transcriptase. During cDNA synthesis, template switching introduced unique molecular identifiers that contained a 6-nucleotide sample barcode. Amplification of TCRalpha and TCRbeta cDNA involved two nested PCRs of approximately 16 and 9 cycles, and each PCR was followed by bead purification. Before amplification, the cDNA was treated with uracil DNA-glycosylase and purified using the QIAquick PCR purification kit. The second PCR added Illumina TruSeq-compatible adapters along with sample-specific barcodes. Library quality and concentration were assessed using TapeStation and Qubit, and roughly 5 ng of each library was pooled. The pooled libraries were sequenced with 2 x 100 bp reads and custom sequencing primers on an Illumina HiSeq2500 single-index Rapid Run. The study's own analysis went as follows. MiGEC version 1.2.6 was used for UMI-based consensus assembly, which corrected PCR and sequencing errors. V(D)J alignment, clonotype assembly and CDR3 extraction were performed with MiXCR version 2.1.1. To normalise gene usage, clonotype sharing and MAIT/NKT TCR abundance, the top 1000, 10 000 and 20 000 clonotypes in each sample were analysed. Diversity was computed as the inverse Simpson index with the vegan R package after downsampling to 27 000 UMIs. Paired Mann-Whitney U tests were applied to discordant twin pairs, and Benjamini-Hochberg correction was used for multiple testing. Each CDR3 protein sequence appears as one entry after TCRdb reprocessed the reads, and no DNA is included. What appears here as the V and J calls and clone size reflects TCRdb's work, not the paper's. The sample's own table lists 300,000 to 350,000 distinct CDR3 sequences. The leading ten clones occupy under 2.5% of the sample.

Comments on this clonotype: This receptor's antigen is unknown.

From each donor, a roughly 2.5 ml peripheral blood sample was collected into PAXgene tubes and stored at -80 degrees C. Total RNA was isolated from whole blood with the PAXgene blood miRNA kit on an automated QIAcube, without T cell sorting. Peripheral blood from monozygotic twin pairs who were concordant or discordant for inflammatory bowel disease underwent deep TCRalpha and TCRbeta repertoire profiling using unique molecular barcoding. Smoking habits were recorded for all twin pairs, with individuals classified as current, former or never smokers. The clonotype comes from a human donor with ulcerative colitis or Crohn's disease, or a healthy co-twin of an affected twin (not recorded which). The specimen sequenced was blood. The sequence joins TRBV7-9 to TRBJ2-3; TCRdb gives TRBD2 as the D gene, but with no DNA this cannot be confirmed. The CDR3: CASSPRSPRGGADTQYF.